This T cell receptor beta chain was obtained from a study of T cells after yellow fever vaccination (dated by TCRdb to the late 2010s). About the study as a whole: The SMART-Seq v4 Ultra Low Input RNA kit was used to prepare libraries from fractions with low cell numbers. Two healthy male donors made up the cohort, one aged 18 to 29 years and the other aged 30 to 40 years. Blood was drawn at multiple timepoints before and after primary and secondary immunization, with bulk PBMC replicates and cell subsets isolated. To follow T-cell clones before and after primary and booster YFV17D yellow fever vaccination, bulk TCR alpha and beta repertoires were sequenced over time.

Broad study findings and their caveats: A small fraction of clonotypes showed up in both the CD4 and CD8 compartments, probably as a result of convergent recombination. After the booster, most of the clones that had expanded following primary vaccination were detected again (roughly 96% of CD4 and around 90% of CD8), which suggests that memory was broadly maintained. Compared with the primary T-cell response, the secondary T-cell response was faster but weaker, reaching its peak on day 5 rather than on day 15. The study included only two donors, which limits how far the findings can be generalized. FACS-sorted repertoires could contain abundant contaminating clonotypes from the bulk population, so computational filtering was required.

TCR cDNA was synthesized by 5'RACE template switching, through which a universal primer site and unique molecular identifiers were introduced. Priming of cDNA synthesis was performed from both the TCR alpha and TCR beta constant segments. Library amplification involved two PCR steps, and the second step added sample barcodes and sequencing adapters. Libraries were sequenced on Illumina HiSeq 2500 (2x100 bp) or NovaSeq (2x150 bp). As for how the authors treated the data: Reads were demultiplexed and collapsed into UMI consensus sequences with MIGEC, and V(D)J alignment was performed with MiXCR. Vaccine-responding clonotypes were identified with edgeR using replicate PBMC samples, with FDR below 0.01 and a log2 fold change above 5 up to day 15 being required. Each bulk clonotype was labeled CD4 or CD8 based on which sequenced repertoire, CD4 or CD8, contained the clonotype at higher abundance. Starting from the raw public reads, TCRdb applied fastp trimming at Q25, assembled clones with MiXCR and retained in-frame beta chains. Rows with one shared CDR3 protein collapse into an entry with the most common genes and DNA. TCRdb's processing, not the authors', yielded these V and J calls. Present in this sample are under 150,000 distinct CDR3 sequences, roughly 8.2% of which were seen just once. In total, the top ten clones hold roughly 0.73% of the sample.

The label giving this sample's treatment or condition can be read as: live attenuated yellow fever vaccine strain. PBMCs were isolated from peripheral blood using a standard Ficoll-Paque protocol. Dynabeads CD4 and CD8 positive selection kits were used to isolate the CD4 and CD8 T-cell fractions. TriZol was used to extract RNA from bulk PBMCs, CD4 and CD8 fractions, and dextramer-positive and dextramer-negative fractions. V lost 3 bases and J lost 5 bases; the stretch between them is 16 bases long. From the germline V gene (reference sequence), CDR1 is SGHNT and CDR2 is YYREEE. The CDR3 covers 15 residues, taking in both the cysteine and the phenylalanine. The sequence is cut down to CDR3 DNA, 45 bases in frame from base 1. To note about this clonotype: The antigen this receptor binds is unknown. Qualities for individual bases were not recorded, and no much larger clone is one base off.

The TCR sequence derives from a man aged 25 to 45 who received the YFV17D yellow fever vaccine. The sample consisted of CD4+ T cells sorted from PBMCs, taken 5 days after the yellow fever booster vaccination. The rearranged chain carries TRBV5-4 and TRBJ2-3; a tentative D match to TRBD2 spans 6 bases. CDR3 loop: CASSSRDLGGDTQYF. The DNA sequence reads TGTGCCAGCAGCTCCCGGGACCTCGGGGGAGATACGCAGTATTTT.